These T cell receptor beta chains were read from a single sample in a study of T cells after yellow fever vaccination. TCRdb redid the calling of the 5' RACE reads with MiXCR, one entry per CDR3 protein. The sample holds approximately 160,000 distinct CDR3 sequences, approximately 9.7% seen once. Sequenced here: CD8+ T cells sorted from PBMCs, sampled 45 days after the yellow fever booster vaccination. The source is a man between 18 and 35 years old who received the YFV17D yellow fever vaccine. CDR3s include the opening cysteine and the closing phenylalanine or tryptophan. The D gene is left open where the match is weak. Clone sizes are given selectively: once, few, many, or a class where the clone is expanded.

d_gene	abundance	v_gene	j_gene	CDR3nt	CDR3aa
-	few	TRBV5-5	TRBJ1-1	TGTGCCAGCAGCTTGGACCGGGCCCCCCGCCGGGCTTTCTTT	CASSLDRAPRRAFF
TRBD2	-	TRBV12-3/TRBV12-4	TRBJ2-5	TGTGCCAGCAGTTTACGGGGGGGGAGGGAGACCCAGTACTTC	CASSLRGGRETQYF
-	few	TRBV7-9	TRBJ2-7	TGTGCCAGCAGCTTGATCACAGGGGGACTATCCTACGAGCAGTACTTC	CASSLITGGLSYEQYF
-	many	TRBV20-1	TRBJ1-5	TGCAGTGCTAGAGGGTGGGGCTCTCTGGGCAATCAGCCCCAGCATTTT	CSARGWGSLGNQPQHF
-	-	TRBV5-6	TRBJ2-5	TGTGCCAGCAACGGACAGAGCCAAGAGACCCAGTACTTC	CASNGQSQETQYF
-	-	TRBV6-5	TRBJ1-4	TGTGCCAGCACCACCGGGGCCCTGGAAAAACTGTTTTTT	CASTTGALEKLFF
-	-	TRBV7-2	TRBJ1-2	TGTGCCAGCAGCTTGGTGCCGGTGACGGGGGACCCCTATGGCTACACCTTC	CASSLVPVTGDPYGYTF
TRBD2	-	TRBV7-8	TRBJ2-1	TGTGCCAGCAGCCCGGACGGGGGGTCCTACAATGAGCAGTTCTTC	CASSPDGGSYNEQFF
-	-	TRBV6-5	TRBJ1-1	TGTGCCAGCAGTTACACCCGGAACACTGAAGCTTTCTTT	CASSYTRNTEAFF
-	few	TRBV6-5	TRBJ2-3	TGTGCCAGCAGTTTGAACCCGGCGGATACGCAGTATTTT	CASSLNPADTQYF
-	few	TRBV12-3/TRBV12-4	TRBJ2-1	TGTGCCAGCAGTTCCTCGGGACGGGGGTACAATGAGCAGTTCTTC	CASSSSGRGYNEQFF
TRBD2	-	TRBV6-6	TRBJ2-3	TGTGCCAGCAGTAACAGCCTTGGGGGGGGGGGAGATACGCAGTATTTT	CASSNSLGGGGDTQYF
TRBD2	-	TRBV7-9	TRBJ2-3	TGTGCCAGCAGCTTAGTCTTGGGACTAGGTCCTAGTAGCACAGATACGCAGTATTTT	CASSLVLGLGPSSTDTQYF
TRBD1	few	TRBV20-1	TRBJ1-5	TGCAGTGCTACCTTGTCCAGGGGGAGCAATCAGCCCCAGCATTTT	CSATLSRGSNQPQHF
-	-	TRBV9	TRBJ2-5	TGTGCCAGCAGCGTAGGGGGGACATATCAAGAGACCCAGTACTTC	CASSVGGTYQETQYF
-	-	TRBV6-6	TRBJ2-1	TGTGCCAGCAGTTACTCGACGCGGGGCAAATCATACAATGAGCAGTTCTTC	CASSYSTRGKSYNEQFF
-	many	TRBV6-5	TRBJ2-1	TGTGCCAGCAGTTACTCGCGGGCAGGGGCTGAGCAGTTCTTC	CASSYSRAGAEQFF
-	few	TRBV23-1	TRBJ2-5	TGCGCCAGCAGTCGCCCCGGGGAGGGGGCCTTCCAAGAGACCCAGTACTTC	CASSRPGEGAFQETQYF
TRBD1	-	TRBV5-4	TRBJ1-5	TGTGCCAGCAGCCCCGGGACAGGGGTTCAGCCCCAGCATTTT	CASSPGTGVQPQHF
-	many	TRBV20-1	TRBJ1-4	TGCAGTGCTAGAGATCTCAGGGGCGGAGAAAAACTGTTTTTT	CSARDLRGGEKLFF
-	many	TRBV12-3/TRBV12-4	TRBJ2-3	TGTGCCAGCCGGAAAGACCTCACAGATACGCAGTATTTT	CASRKDLTDTQYF
TRBD1	few	TRBV12-5	TRBJ2-5	TGTGCTAGTGGGGGGGGTGGACAGGGGCCCGAAGAGACCCAGTACTTC	CASGGGGQGPEETQYF
TRBD1	-	TRBV5-1	TRBJ2-1	TGCGCCAGCAGCATGGGACAGATGTACAATGAGCAGTTCTTC	CASSMGQMYNEQFF
TRBD1	few	TRBV12-3/TRBV12-4	TRBJ2-2	TGTGCCAGCAGCACCGGGACAGGGCGATTCTCCGGGGAGCTGTTTTTT	CASSTGTGRFSGELFF
-	-	TRBV5-1	TRBJ2-4	TGCGCCAGCAGCTTAGAGAACATTCAGTACTTC	CASSLENIQYF
-	-	TRBV5-6	TRBJ2-1	TGTGCCAGCAGCTGGGGCCAACCGAATGAGCAGTTCTTC	CASSWGQPNEQFF
-	-	TRBV7-8	TRBJ2-2	TGTGCCAGCAGCGCGGCTCTAATTTACGCCGGGGAGCTGTTTTTT	CASSAALIYAGELFF
TRBD2	few	TRBV12-3/TRBV12-4	TRBJ2-3	TGTGCCAGCAGTCCCGGGACTAGCCCAGATACGCAGTATTTT	CASSPGTSPDTQYF
-	few	TRBV6-2/TRBV6-3	TRBJ1-2	TGTGCCAGCTACTTCAGGGATGGCTACACCTTC	CASYFRDGYTF
-	-	TRBV20-1	TRBJ2-7	TGCAGTGCTCCACGACAGGACTCCTACGAGCAGTACTTC	CSAPRQDSYEQYF
-	-	TRBV7-2	TRBJ1-1	TGTGCCAGCAGCCGCGGTTGGTGGGGGTCCGAGAACACTGAAGCTTTCTTT	CASSRGWWGSENTEAFF